Below, one TCR beta chain is given with its context. The antigen is undetermined. The same CDR3 also results from other DNA sequences found in this sample. This table comes from immunoSEQ multiplex PCR, and its TCRdb copy is limited to in-frame clones, with some not included. Of roughly 62,000 clones in the sample, 70% to 85% were seen once. This record comes from a study of siplizumab effects on memory and regulatory T cells. Sequences were generated from unstimulated naive, memory, effector memory and TEMRA subsets in three donor pairs. Study-wide findings and caveats: Among mappable alloreactive CD4+ clones, the Treg-derived fraction averaged nearly 70% with siplizumab versus around 30% in controls.

Per the germline V gene, CDR1 is MNHEY and CDR2 is SMNVEV (reference sequence). V lost 5 bases, J lost 5 bases, and 2 bases stayed unmatched. The CDR3 has 13 amino acids. This rearrangement joins TRBV27 to TRBJ2-5; 10 nucleotides agree with TRBD2. Sequences were obtained from memory CD4+ T cells sorted from blood. The sequence derives from a human donor in good health. This CDR3 reads CASSPAGGETQYF. The CDR3 region has the DNA TGTGCCAGCAGTCCAGCGGGAGGGGAGACCCAGTACTTC.